This T cell receptor (beta chain) was recorded in a study of T cells in Graves' hyperthyroidism and ophthalmopathy. The study's findings and limits: Among clonotypes expanded in thyroid above 0.001, most were also found in blood.

A remark on this clonotype: Antigen unknown.

Newly diagnosed hyperthyroidism, duration under 2 months, in patients aged 18 to 65. There were TCR beta CDR3 regions amplified from RNA transcripts. In the first-round RT-PCR of the TCR CDR3, the HTBI primer set was used. MiXCR, run by TCRdb on the multiplex PCR reads, gives a single entry per CDR3 protein. The sample includes 200,000 to 250,000 distinct CDR3 sequences, more than 15% of them seen just once. CDR3 length equals 17 residues. Losses at the gene ends were 4 bases for V and 4 bases for J; bases not matched to a gene: 8. Germline V gives CDR1 LGHDT, CDR2 YNNKEL (reference sequence). This chain links TRBV3-1 with TRBJ2-7; 15 bases match TRBD2. The specimen sequenced was blood. The receptor's source is a man aged 45 to 65 with Graves' hyperthyroidism. Here the CDR3 reads CASSPMGLAGGLYEQYF. Written as DNA, the CDR3 is TGTGCCAGCAGCCCCATGGGACTAGCGGGAGGACTTTACGAGCAGTACTTC.